This is a list of T cell receptor beta chains from one sample in a study of T cell responses to AZD1222 COVID-19 vaccine. Clones were read by immunoSEQ multiplex PCR, and TCRdb kept only the in-frame ones, dropping some. The table includes over 100,000 clones, roughly 84% detected once. The specimen was peripheral blood, collected on day 0 of AZD1222 vaccination. These receptors were collected from an adult in good health. CDR3s include the opening cysteine and the closing phenylalanine or tryptophan. The D gene is left open where the match is weak. Size is stated for part of the rows, as once, few or many counts, or as a class when the clone is expanded.

abundance: few; j_gene: TRBJ2-7; d_gene: NA; v_gene: TRBV5-1; CDR3aa: CASSPVGPEQYF; CDR3nt: TGCGCCAGCAGTCCGGTGGGGCCCGAGCAGTACTTC
abundance: NA; j_gene: TRBJ1-5; d_gene: NA; v_gene: TRBV2; CDR3aa: CASSEGRNQPQHF; CDR3nt: TGTGCCAGCAGTGAGGGACGGAATCAGCCCCAGCATTTT
abundance: once; j_gene: TRBJ2-3; d_gene: TRBD2; v_gene: TRBV5-1; CDR3aa: CASSSTSGSADTQYF; CDR3nt: TGCGCCAGCAGCTCTACTAGCGGGAGTGCAGATACGCAGTATTTT
abundance: NA; j_gene: TRBJ2-7; d_gene: TRBD1; v_gene: TRBV9; CDR3aa: CASRAGTGPYEQYF; CDR3nt: TGTGCCAGCAGGGCCGGGACAGGTCCCTACGAGCAGTACTTC
abundance: NA; j_gene: TRBJ2-7; d_gene: TRBD1; v_gene: TRBV5-1; CDR3aa: CASSSGTGGGSYEQYF; CDR3nt: TGCGCCAGCAGCTCTGGGACAGGGGGCGGATCGTACGAGCAGTACTTC
abundance: NA; j_gene: TRBJ2-3; d_gene: NA; v_gene: TRBV6-5; CDR3aa: CASRLETQYF; CDR3nt: TGTGCCAGCAGGCTGGAGACGCAGTATTTT
abundance: once; j_gene: TRBJ1-5; d_gene: NA; v_gene: TRBV4-2; CDR3aa: CASSQEVAGGRGPQHF; CDR3nt: TGTGCCAGCAGCCAAGAAGTTGCCGGGGGGAGGGGACCCCAGCATTTT
abundance: NA; j_gene: TRBJ2-3; d_gene: TRBD2; v_gene: TRBV6-5; CDR3aa: CASSSPTSGVDTQYF; CDR3nt: TGTGCCAGCAGTTCCCCGACTAGCGGTGTAGATACGCAGTATTTT
abundance: NA; j_gene: TRBJ2-3; d_gene: NA; v_gene: TRBV12-3/TRBV12-4; CDR3aa: CASSLWTDTQYF; CDR3nt: TGTGCCAGCAGTCTATGGACAGATACGCAGTATTTT
abundance: NA; j_gene: TRBJ1-3; d_gene: NA; v_gene: TRBV5-1; CDR3aa: CASSPEGVSGNTIYF; CDR3nt: TGCGCCAGCAGCCCGGAGGGGGTCTCTGGAAACACCATATATTTT
abundance: NA; j_gene: TRBJ1-6; d_gene: NA; v_gene: TRBV4-3; CDR3aa: CASSQDRVSPLHF; CDR3nt: TGCGCCAGCAGCCAAGACCGGGTCTCACCCCTCCACTTT
abundance: NA; j_gene: TRBJ2-3; d_gene: NA; v_gene: TRBV2; CDR3aa: CASGGSTDTQYF; CDR3nt: TGTGCCTCCGGGGGCAGCACAGATACGCAGTATTTT
abundance: NA; j_gene: TRBJ2-2; d_gene: NA; v_gene: TRBV2; CDR3aa: CASSEAITDTGELFF; CDR3nt: TGTGCCAGCAGTGAAGCAATCACAGACACCGGGGAGCTGTTTTTT
abundance: NA; j_gene: TRBJ2-7; d_gene: NA; v_gene: TRBV20-1; CDR3aa: CCGEQAYEQYF; CDR3nt: TGCTGTGGAGAACAGGCCTACGAGCAGTACTTC
abundance: NA; j_gene: TRBJ2-7; d_gene: TRBD1; v_gene: TRBV5-1; CDR3aa: CASSVDGTGGYEQYF; CDR3nt: TGCGCCAGCAGCGTAGATGGGACAGGTGGCTACGAGCAGTACTTC
abundance: NA; j_gene: TRBJ1-1; d_gene: NA; v_gene: TRBV28; CDR3aa: CASTYQTENTEAFF; CDR3nt: TGTGCCAGCACCTACCAGACAGAAAACACTGAAGCTTTCTTT
abundance: NA; j_gene: TRBJ1-4; d_gene: TRBD1; v_gene: TRBV4-2; CDR3aa: CASSQPDRADEKLFF; CDR3nt: TGTGCCAGCAGCCAACCCGACAGGGCTGATGAAAAACTGTTTTTT
abundance: NA; j_gene: TRBJ2-5; d_gene: NA; v_gene: TRBV9; CDR3aa: CASSVAGQLGETQYF; CDR3nt: TGTGCCAGCAGCGTAGCGGGTCAGTTGGGGGAGACCCAGTACTTC
abundance: NA; j_gene: TRBJ1-4; d_gene: NA; v_gene: TRBV11-2; CDR3aa: CASSSDGFNEKLFF; CDR3nt: TGTGCCAGCAGCTCTGACGGGTTTAATGAAAAACTGTTTTTT
abundance: NA; j_gene: TRBJ1-1; d_gene: NA; v_gene: TRBV6-2/TRBV6-3; CDR3aa: CASSYIWGEAFF; CDR3nt: TGTGCCAGCAGTTATATCTGGGGGGAAGCTTTCTTT
abundance: few; j_gene: TRBJ2-3; d_gene: NA; v_gene: TRBV7-9; CDR3aa: CASSLSGTHTDTQYF; CDR3nt: TGTGCCAGCAGCTTATCAGGGACTCACACAGATACGCAGTATTTT
abundance: few; j_gene: TRBJ1-6; d_gene: NA; v_gene: TRBV30; CDR3aa: CAWSVQGRGGAHYNSPLHF; CDR3nt: TGTGCCTGGAGTGTACAAGGACGAGGCGGAGCCCACTATAATTCACCCCTCCACTTT
abundance: once; j_gene: TRBJ1-2; d_gene: NA; v_gene: TRBV28; CDR3aa: CASSLAGLDGYTF; CDR3nt: TGTGCCAGCAGTTTAGCGGGCCTTGATGGCTACACCTTC
abundance: NA; j_gene: TRBJ1-2; d_gene: NA; v_gene: TRBV4-3; CDR3aa: CASSQPGNSYGYTF; CDR3nt: TGCGCCAGCAGCCAGCCTGGTAATTCCTATGGCTACACCTTC
abundance: NA; j_gene: TRBJ1-1; d_gene: NA; v_gene: TRBV7-2; CDR3aa: CASNAGSWEGEAFF; CDR3nt: TGTGCCAGCAACGCGGGGTCGTGGGAGGGTGAAGCTTTCTTT
abundance: NA; j_gene: TRBJ1-3; d_gene: TRBD1; v_gene: TRBV5-1; CDR3aa: CASSLETGAGNTIYF; CDR3nt: TGCGCCAGCAGCTTGGAGACAGGGGCTGGAAACACCATATATTTT
abundance: NA; j_gene: TRBJ1-2; d_gene: TRBD1; v_gene: TRBV28; CDR3aa: CASSSPSGQGRYGYTF; CDR3nt: TGTGCCAGCAGTTCCCCTTCCGGACAGGGGAGGTATGGCTACACCTTC
abundance: NA; j_gene: TRBJ1-2; d_gene: TRBD1; v_gene: TRBV25-1; CDR3aa: CASSKGQTYGYTF; CDR3nt: TGTGCCAGCAGCAAGGGACAGACTTATGGCTACACCTTC
abundance: medium-sized; j_gene: TRBJ1-2; d_gene: NA; v_gene: TRBV19; CDR3aa: CASSIDPGTYGYTF; CDR3nt: TGTGCCAGTAGTATAGATCCCGGGACCTATGGCTACACCTTC
abundance: NA; j_gene: TRBJ1-5; d_gene: NA; v_gene: TRBV18; CDR3aa: CASSPQSASGNQPQHF; CDR3nt: TGTGCCAGCTCACCACAAAGCGCTTCGGGCAATCAGCCCCAGCATTTT
abundance: NA; j_gene: TRBJ2-1; d_gene: TRBD2; v_gene: TRBV6-5; CDR3aa: CASSRPGTSGREQFF; CDR3nt: TGTGCCAGCAGTCGCCCCGGGACTAGCGGCCGTGAGCAGTTCTTC
abundance: NA; j_gene: TRBJ2-7; d_gene: NA; v_gene: TRBV7-2; CDR3aa: CASSFSTREQYF; CDR3nt: TGTGCCAGCAGCTTTTCTACTAGGGAGCAGTACTTC
abundance: NA; j_gene: TRBJ1-5; d_gene: NA; v_gene: TRBV18; CDR3aa: CASSLTGTLNSNQPQHF; CDR3nt: TGTGCCAGCTCACTAACCGGGACTCTAAATAGCAATCAGCCCCAGCATTTT
abundance: NA; j_gene: TRBJ2-5; d_gene: NA; v_gene: TRBV15; CDR3aa: CATSRDSAAGGDQYF; CDR3nt: TGTGCCACCAGCAGAGATTCCGCGGCAGGGGGGGACCAGTACTTC
abundance: NA; j_gene: TRBJ2-5; d_gene: TRBD1; v_gene: TRBV4-2; CDR3aa: CASSPGQEGVTQYF; CDR3nt: TGTGCCAGCAGCCCGGGACAGGAGGGAGTGACCCAGTACTTC
abundance: NA; j_gene: TRBJ2-5; d_gene: NA; v_gene: TRBV19; CDR3aa: CASSMGQTGTSRDTQYF; CDR3nt: TGTGCCAGTAGTATGGGGCAGACGGGAACCTCAAGAGATACCCAGTACTTC
abundance: NA; j_gene: TRBJ2-1; d_gene: NA; v_gene: TRBV6-1; CDR3aa: CASSEARTYNEQFF; CDR3nt: TGTGCCAGCAGTGAAGCCCGGACATACAATGAGCAGTTCTTC
abundance: NA; j_gene: TRBJ2-3; d_gene: TRBD2; v_gene: TRBV5-4; CDR3aa: CATTTNLAGGPHGDTQYF; CDR3nt: TGTGCCACCACTACCAATCTAGCGGGAGGACCACACGGAGATACGCAGTATTTT
abundance: NA; j_gene: TRBJ1-1; d_gene: NA; v_gene: TRBV10-3; CDR3aa: CAISDSTEGNTEAFF; CDR3nt: TGTGCCATCAGTGACTCGACGGAGGGGAACACTGAAGCTTTCTTT
abundance: once; j_gene: TRBJ2-1; d_gene: NA; v_gene: TRBV6-5; CDR3aa: CASRAVMSSYNEQFF; CDR3nt: TGTGCCAGCAGGGCGGTGATGAGCTCCTACAATGAGCAGTTCTTC
abundance: NA; j_gene: TRBJ1-6; d_gene: TRBD1; v_gene: TRBV5-8; CDR3aa: CASSWQGGNSPLHF; CDR3nt: TGTGCCAGCAGCTGGCAGGGGGGTAATTCACCCCTCCACTTT
abundance: NA; j_gene: TRBJ1-2; d_gene: NA; v_gene: TRBV29-1; CDR3aa: CSVEYGYTF; CDR3nt: TGCAGCGTTGAATATGGCTACACCTTC
abundance: once; j_gene: TRBJ1-6; d_gene: NA; v_gene: TRBV7-9; CDR3aa: CASSRVQGRSPLHF; CDR3nt: TGTGCCAGCAGCCGGGTCCAGGGGCGATCACCCCTCCACTTT
abundance: few; j_gene: TRBJ2-2; d_gene: NA; v_gene: TRBV6-6; CDR3aa: CASSPLVLSPNTGELFF; CDR3nt: TGTGCCAGCAGTCCCCTGGTTCTATCACCGAACACCGGGGAGCTGTTTTTT
abundance: NA; j_gene: TRBJ2-1; d_gene: TRBD2; v_gene: TRBV5-1; CDR3aa: CASSLVASGGYNEQFF; CDR3nt: TGCGCCAGCAGCTTGGTGGCTAGCGGGGGATACAATGAGCAGTTCTTC
abundance: NA; j_gene: TRBJ2-2; d_gene: NA; v_gene: TRBV6-1; CDR3aa: CASSEPNTGELFF; CDR3nt: TGTGCCAGCAGTGAACCCAACACCGGGGAGCTGTTTTTT
abundance: NA; j_gene: TRBJ2-7; d_gene: NA; v_gene: TRBV20-1; CDR3aa: CSARESYEQYF; CDR3nt: TGCAGTGCTAGAGAGAGCTACGAGCAGTACTTC
abundance: NA; j_gene: TRBJ2-7; d_gene: NA; v_gene: TRBV7-8; CDR3aa: CASSWGYEQYF; CDR3nt: TGTGCCAGCAGCTGGGGCTACGAGCAGTACTTC
abundance: NA; j_gene: TRBJ2-2; d_gene: NA; v_gene: TRBV2; CDR3aa: CASSEGSGRGELFF; CDR3nt: TGTGCCAGCAGTGAAGGGTCTGGGAGGGGGGAGCTGTTTTTT
abundance: NA; j_gene: TRBJ1-6; d_gene: NA; v_gene: TRBV5-6; CDR3aa: CASSPLKDNSPLHF; CDR3nt: TGTGCCAGCAGCCCCCTGAAGGATAATTCACCCCTCCACTTT
abundance: NA; j_gene: TRBJ2-7; d_gene: TRBD1; v_gene: TRBV6-5; CDR3aa: CASSYSTDRVYEQYF; CDR3nt: TGTGCCAGCAGTTACTCGACCGACAGGGTCTACGAGCAGTACTTC
abundance: NA; j_gene: TRBJ2-1; d_gene: NA; v_gene: TRBV5-4; CDR3aa: CASSPGSRSYNEQFF; CDR3nt: TGTGCCAGCAGCCCTGGAAGCCGTTCCTACAATGAGCAGTTCTTC
abundance: once; j_gene: TRBJ1-2; d_gene: NA; v_gene: TRBV6-1; CDR3aa: CASSEDNRAYGYTF; CDR3nt: TGTGCCAGCAGTGAAGACAACAGGGCTTATGGCTACACCTTC
abundance: few; j_gene: TRBJ2-1; d_gene: NA; v_gene: TRBV9; CDR3aa: CASSVSSSSSYNEQFF; CDR3nt: TGTGCCAGCAGCGTAAGTTCAAGTAGCTCCTACAATGAGCAGTTCTTC
abundance: NA; j_gene: TRBJ2-3; d_gene: TRBD1; v_gene: TRBV5-1; CDR3aa: CASSPGGQGVSDTQYF; CDR3nt: TGCGCCAGCAGCCCTGGGGGACAGGGGGTGAGTGATACGCAGTATTTT